This section outlines one T cell receptor (beta chain) sequence together with its context. What it recognizes is unknown. These data belong to a study of T-cell memory formation after mild COVID-19. Points from the study as a whole: Within pre-infection memory, some responding clones were found, suggesting cross-reactive memory joined. Shrinking CD4+ clones were chiefly CM and EM; CD8+ ones were chiefly EMRA.

The V and J ends lost 0 bases and 7 bases, in that order; junction bases with no gene match: 9. Germline V gives CDR1 SGHRS, CDR2 YFSETQ. This CDR3 region has 17 residues. TCRdb reprocessed the 5' RACE reads with MiXCR, giving one entry per CDR3 protein. The sample has around 310,000 distinct CDR3 sequences, 15% to 20% seen once; the top ten hold around 24%. The gene calls are TRBV5-1 and TRBJ2-1; 11 bases line up with TRBD1. This receptor was identified in a man aged 18 to 30 who had mild COVID-19 (a few samples of this study predate the infection). Cell type and time point are not known. Sequenced sample: PBMCs or a T cell subset sorted from them (not recorded which). The CDR3 loop reads CASSLVFGQGASNEQFF. CDR3 sequence (DNA): TGCGCCAGCAGCTTGGTGTTTGGACAGGGGGCGTCTAATGAGCAGTTCTTC.